This T cell receptor (beta chain) was found in a study of cytomegalovirus exposure and HLA in healthy donors. Study as a whole: One earlier analysis, a look at 200 million or so T cells, found some 120 million unique TCR beta sequences.

The PCR ran on 60 Vbeta and 13 Jbeta primers. The table came from immunoSEQ multiplex PCR; TCRdb's copy has only in-frame clones and leaves some out. The data hold about 150,000 clones, with approximately 91% observed a single time. The V and J ends lost 3 bases and 3 bases respectively, with 12 bases between them. Germline assignment: CDR1 SEHNR and CDR2 FQNEAQ (reference sequence). This CDR3 comprises 15 residues. The chain uses TRBV7-9 and TRBJ1-3; D might be TRBD1 (6 bases). Sample: PBMCs. The TCR originated in a woman aged 40 to 49 in good health and CMV-seronegative. The CDR3: CASSFPGHHGNTIYF. In nucleotides, the CDR3 is TGTGCCAGCAGCTTCCCGGGACACCATGGAAACACCATATATTTT. Full variable domain (outside the CDR3, taken from reference TRBV7-9 and TRBJ1-3): DTGVSQNPRHKITKRGQNVTFRCDPISEHNRLYWYRQTLGQGPEFLTYFQNEAQLEKSRLLSDRFSAERPKGSFSTLEIQRTEQGDSAMYLCASSFPGHHGNTIYFGEGSWLTVV.